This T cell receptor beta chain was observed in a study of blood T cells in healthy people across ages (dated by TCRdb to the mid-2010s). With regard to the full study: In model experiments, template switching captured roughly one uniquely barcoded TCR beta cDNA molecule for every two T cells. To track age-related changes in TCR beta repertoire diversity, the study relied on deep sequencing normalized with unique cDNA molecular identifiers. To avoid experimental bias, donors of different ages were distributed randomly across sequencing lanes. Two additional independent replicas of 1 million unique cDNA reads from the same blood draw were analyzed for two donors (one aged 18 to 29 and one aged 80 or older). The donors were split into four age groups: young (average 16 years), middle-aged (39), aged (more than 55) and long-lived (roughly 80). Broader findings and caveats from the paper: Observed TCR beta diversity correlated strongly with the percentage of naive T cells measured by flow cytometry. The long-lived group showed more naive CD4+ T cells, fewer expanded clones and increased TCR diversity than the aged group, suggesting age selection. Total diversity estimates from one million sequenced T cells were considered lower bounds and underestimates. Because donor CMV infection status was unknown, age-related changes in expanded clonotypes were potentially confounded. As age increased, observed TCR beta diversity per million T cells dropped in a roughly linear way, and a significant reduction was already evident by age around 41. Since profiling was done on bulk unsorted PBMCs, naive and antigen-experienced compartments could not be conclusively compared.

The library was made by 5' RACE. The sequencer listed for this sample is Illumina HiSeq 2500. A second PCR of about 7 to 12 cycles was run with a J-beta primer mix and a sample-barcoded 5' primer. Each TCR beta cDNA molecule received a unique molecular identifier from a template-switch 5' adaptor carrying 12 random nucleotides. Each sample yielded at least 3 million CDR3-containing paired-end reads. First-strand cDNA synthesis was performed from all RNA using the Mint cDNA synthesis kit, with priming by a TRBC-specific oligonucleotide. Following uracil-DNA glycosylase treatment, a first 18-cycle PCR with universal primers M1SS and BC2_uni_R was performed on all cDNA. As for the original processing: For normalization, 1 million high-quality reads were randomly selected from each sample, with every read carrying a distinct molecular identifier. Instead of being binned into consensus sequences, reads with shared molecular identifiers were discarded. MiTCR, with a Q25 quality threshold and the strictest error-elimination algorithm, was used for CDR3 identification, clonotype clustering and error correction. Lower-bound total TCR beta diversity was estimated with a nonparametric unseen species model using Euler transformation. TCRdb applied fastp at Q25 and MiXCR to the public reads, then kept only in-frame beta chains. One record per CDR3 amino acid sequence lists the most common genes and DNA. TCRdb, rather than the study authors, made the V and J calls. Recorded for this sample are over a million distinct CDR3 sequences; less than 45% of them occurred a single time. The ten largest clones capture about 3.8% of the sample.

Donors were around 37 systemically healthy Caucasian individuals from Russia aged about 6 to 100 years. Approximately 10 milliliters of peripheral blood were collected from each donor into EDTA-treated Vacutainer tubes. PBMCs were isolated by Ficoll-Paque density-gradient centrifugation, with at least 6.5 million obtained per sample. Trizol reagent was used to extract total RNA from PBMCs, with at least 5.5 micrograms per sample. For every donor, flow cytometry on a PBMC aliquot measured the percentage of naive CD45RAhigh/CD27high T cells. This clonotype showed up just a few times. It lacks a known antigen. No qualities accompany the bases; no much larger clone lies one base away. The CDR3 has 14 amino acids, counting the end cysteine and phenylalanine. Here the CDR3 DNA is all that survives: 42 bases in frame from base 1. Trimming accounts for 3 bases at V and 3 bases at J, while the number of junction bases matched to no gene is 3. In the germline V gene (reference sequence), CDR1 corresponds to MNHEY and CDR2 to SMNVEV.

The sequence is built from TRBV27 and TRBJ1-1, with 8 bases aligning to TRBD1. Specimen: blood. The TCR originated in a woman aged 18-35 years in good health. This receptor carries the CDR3 CASSLGQEHTEAFF. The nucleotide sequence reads TGTGCCAGCAGTTTGGGACAGGAGCACACTGAAGCTTTCTTT.